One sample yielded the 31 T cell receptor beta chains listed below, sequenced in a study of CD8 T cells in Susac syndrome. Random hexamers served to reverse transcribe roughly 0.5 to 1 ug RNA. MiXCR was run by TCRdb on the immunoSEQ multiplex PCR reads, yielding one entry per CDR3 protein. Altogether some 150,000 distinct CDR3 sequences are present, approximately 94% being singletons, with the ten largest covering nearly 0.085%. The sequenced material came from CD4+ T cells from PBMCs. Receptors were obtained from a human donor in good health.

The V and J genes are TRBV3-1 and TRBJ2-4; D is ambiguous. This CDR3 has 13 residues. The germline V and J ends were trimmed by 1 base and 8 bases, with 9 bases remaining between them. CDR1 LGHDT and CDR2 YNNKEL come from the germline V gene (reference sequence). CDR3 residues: CASSQGLPDIQYF. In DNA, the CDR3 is TGTGCCAGCAGCCAAGGACTGCCAGACATTCAGTACTTC.

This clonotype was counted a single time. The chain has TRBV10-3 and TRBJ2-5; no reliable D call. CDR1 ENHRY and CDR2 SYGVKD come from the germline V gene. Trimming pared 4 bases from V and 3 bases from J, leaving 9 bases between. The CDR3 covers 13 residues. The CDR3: CAISVKREETQYF. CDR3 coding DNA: TGTGCCATCAGTGTGAAAAGGGAAGAGACCCAGTACTTC.

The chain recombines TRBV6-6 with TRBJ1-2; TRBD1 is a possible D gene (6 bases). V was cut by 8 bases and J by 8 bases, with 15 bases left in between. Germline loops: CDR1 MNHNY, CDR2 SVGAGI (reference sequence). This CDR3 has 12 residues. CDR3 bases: TGTGCCAGCCAACCAGGGGCGGGCGGCTACACCTTC. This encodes CASQPGAGGYTF.

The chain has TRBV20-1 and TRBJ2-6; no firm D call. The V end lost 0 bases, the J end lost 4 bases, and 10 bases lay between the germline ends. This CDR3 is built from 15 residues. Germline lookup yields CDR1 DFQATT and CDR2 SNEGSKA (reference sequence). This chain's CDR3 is CSARDGRSGANVLTF. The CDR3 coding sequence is TGCAGTGCTAGAGATGGGCGTTCAGGGGCCAACGTCCTGACTTTC.

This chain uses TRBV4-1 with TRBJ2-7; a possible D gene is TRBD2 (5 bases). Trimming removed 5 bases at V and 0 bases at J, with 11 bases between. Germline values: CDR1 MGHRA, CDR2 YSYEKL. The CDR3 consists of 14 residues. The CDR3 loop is CASSTNSGSYEQYF. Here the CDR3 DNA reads TGCGCCAGCAGCACGAACAGCGGCTCCTACGAGCAGTACTTC.

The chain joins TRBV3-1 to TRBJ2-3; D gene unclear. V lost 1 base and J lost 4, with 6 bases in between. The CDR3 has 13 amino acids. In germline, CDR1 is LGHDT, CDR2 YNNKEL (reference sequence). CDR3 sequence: CASSQVLADTQYF. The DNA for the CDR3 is TGTGCCAGCAGCCAAGTTCTAGCAGATACGCAGTATTTT.

CDR3 DNA: TGTGCCAGCAGTGTGGTTAAAGGGGCAGGAGACCAGCATTTT. Translating it yields CASSVVKGAGDQHF. This chain uses TRBV2 with TRBJ1-5; a weak D match, TRBD1 (5 bases). The CDR3 is 14 residues long. Germline CDR1 and CDR2: SNHLY and FYNNEI. Trimming took off 4 bases at V and 12 bases at J, with 19 bases between the two ends.

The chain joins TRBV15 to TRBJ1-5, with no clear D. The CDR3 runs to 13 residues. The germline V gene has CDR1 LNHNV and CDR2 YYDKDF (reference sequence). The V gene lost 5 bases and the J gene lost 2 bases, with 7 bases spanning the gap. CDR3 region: CATSGRGNQPQHF. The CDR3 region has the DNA TGTGCCACCAGCGGGAGGGGCAATCAGCCCCAGCATTTT.

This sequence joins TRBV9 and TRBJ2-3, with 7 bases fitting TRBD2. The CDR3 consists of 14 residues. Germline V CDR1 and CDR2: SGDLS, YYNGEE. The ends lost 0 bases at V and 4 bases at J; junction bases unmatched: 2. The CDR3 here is CASSVVAGADTQYF. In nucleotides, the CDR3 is TGTGCCAGCAGCGTAGTGGCGGGAGCAGATACGCAGTATTTT.

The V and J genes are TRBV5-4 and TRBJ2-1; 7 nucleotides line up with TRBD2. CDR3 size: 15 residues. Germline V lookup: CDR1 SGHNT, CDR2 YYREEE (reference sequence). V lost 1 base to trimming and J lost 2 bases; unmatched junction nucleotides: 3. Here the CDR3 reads CASSLLGLAYNEQFF. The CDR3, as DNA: TGTGCCAGCAGCTTGCTTGGACTAGCCTACAATGAGCAGTTCTTC.

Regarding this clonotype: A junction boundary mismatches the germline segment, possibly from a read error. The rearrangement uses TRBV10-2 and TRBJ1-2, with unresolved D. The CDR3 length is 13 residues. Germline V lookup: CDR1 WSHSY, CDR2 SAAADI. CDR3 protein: CASTSSGNSGYTF. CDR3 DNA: TGCGCCAGCACATCATCCGGGAACTCTGGCTACACCTTC.

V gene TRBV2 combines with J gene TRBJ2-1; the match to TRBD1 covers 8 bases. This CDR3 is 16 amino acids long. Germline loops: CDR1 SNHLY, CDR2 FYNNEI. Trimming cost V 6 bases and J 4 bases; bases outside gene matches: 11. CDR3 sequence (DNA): TGTGCCAGCAGGGGGCTAACAGGGGGTACGTACAATGAGCAGTTCTTC. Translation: CASRGLTGGTYNEQFF.

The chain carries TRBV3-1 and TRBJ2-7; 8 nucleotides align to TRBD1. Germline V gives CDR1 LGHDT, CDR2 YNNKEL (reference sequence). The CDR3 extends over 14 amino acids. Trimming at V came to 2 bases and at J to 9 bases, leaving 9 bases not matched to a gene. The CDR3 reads CASSQFIQGARQYF. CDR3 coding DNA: TGTGCCAGCAGCCAATTCATCCAGGGGGCGAGGCAGTACTTC.

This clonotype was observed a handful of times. CDR3 DNA: TGCAGTGCTCGCGACAGATTGAACACCGGGGAGCTGTTTTTT. Translation: CSARDRLNTGELFF. J is TRBJ2-2 and V is TRBV20-1, with a weak D call TRBD1 (5 bases). CDR3 length: 14 amino acids. V lost 5 bases and J 1 base, leaving 11 bases between the germline ends. Germline V gene data show CDR1 as DFQATT and CDR2 as SNEGSKA (reference sequence).

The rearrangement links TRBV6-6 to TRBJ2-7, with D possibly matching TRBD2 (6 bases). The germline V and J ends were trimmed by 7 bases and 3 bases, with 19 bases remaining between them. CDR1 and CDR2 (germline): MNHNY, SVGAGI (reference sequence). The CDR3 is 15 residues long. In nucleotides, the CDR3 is TGTGCCAGCACCCTTAGCGGTTGGGTTGGCTACGAGCAGTACTTC. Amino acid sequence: CASTLSGWVGYEQYF.

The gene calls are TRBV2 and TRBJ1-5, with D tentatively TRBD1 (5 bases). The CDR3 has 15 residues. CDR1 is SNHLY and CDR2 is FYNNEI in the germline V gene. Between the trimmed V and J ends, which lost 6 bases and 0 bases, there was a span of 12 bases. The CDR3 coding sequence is TGTGCCAGCAGGCTCGGGGACGTTAGCAATCAGCCCCAGCATTTT. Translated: CASRLGDVSNQPQHF. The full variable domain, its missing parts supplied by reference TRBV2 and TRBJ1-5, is EPEVTQTPSHQVTQMGQEVILRCVPISNHLYFYWYRQILGQKVEFLVSFYNNEISEKSEIFDDQFSVERPDGSNFTLKIRSTKLEDSAMYFCASRLGDVSNQPQHFGDGTRLSIL.

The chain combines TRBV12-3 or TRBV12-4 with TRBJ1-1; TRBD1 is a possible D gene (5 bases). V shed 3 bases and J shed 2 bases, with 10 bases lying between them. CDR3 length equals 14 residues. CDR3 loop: CASSFGQGNTEAFF. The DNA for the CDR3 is TGTGCCAGCAGTTTCGGGCAGGGCAACACTGAAGCTTTCTTT.

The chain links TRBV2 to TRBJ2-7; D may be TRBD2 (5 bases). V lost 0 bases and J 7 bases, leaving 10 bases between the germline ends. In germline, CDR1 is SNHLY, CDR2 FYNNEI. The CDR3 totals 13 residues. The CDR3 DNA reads TGTGCCAGCAGTGAAGCGCTTCGAGGGGAGCAGTACTTC. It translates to CASSEALRGEQYF.

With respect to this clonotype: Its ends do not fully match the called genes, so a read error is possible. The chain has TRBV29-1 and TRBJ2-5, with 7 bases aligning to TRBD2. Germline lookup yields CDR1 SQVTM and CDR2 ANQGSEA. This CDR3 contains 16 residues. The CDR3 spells CSVGPEGGGRQETQCF. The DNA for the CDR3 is TGCAGCGTTGGACCGGAGGGCGGGGGTCGGCAAGAGACCCAGTGCTTC.

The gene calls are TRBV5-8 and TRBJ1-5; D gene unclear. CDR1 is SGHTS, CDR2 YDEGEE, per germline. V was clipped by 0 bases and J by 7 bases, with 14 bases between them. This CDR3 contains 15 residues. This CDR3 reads CASSLVGSEFQPQHF. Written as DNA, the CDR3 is TGTGCCAGCAGCTTGGTAGGGAGTGAGTTCCAGCCCCAGCATTTT.

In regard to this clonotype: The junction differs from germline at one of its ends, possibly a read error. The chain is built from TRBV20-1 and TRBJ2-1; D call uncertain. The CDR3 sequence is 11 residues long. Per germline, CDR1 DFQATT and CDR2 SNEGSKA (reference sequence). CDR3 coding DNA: TGCAGTGCAAGAGTGGTAGGGGAGCAGTTCTTC. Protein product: CSARVVGEQFF.

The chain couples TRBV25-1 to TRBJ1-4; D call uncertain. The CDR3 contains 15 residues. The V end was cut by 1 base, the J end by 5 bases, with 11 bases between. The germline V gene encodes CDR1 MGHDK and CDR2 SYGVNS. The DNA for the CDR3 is TGTGCCAGCAGTGAATTTCGACGGCAGAATGAAAAACTGTTTTTT. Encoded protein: CASSEFRRQNEKLFF.

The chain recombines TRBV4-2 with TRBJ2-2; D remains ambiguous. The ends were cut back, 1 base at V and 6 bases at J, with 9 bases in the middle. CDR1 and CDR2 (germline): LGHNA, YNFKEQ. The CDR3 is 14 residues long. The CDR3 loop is CASSQVLFAGELFF. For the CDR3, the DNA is TGTGCCAGCAGCCAAGTTTTGTTTGCCGGGGAGCTGTTTTTT.

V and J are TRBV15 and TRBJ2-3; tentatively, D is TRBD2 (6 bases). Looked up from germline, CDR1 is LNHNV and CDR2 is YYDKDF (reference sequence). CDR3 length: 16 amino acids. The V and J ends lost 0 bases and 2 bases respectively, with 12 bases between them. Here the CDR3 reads CATSRDSGLITDTQYF. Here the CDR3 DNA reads TGTGCCACCAGCAGAGATTCGGGACTTATCACAGATACGCAGTATTTT.

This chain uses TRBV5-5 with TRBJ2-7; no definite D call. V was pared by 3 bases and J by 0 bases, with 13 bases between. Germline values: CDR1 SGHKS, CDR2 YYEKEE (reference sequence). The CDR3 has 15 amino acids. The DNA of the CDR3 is TGTGCCAGCAGCTCTCCGGAGAGGAGCTCCTACGAGCAGTACTTC. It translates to CASSSPERSSYEQYF.

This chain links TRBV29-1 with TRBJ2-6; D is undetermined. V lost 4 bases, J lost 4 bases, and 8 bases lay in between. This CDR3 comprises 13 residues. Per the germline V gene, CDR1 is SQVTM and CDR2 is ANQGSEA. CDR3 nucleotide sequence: TGCAGCGTTGTGCTATCGGGGGCCAACGTCCTGACTTTC. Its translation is CSVVLSGANVLTF.

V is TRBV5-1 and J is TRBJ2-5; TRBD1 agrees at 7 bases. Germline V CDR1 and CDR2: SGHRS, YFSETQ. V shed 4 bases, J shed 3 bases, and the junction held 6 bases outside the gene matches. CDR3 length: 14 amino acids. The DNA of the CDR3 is TGCGCCAGCAGCGTCCGGGACAGAAAAGAGACCCAGTACTTC. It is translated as CASSVRDRKETQYF.

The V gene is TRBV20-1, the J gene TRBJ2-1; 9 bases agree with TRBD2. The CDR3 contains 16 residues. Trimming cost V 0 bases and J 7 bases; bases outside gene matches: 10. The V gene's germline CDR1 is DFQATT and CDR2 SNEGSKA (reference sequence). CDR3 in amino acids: CSARDRSSGSDNEQFF. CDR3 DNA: TGCAGTGCTAGAGATCGTAGTAGCGGGAGTGATAATGAGCAGTTCTTC.

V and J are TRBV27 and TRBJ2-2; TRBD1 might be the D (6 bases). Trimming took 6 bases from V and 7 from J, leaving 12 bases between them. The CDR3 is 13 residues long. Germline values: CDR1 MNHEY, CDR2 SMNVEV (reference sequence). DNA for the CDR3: TGTGCCAGCAGGAACACAGGGATCGGGGAGCTGTTTTTT. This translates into CASRNTGIGELFF.

The CDR3 spells CASSQGDSRRDEQYF. CDR3 bases: TGCGCCAGCAGCCAAGGAGACAGCAGGCGAGACGAGCAGTACTTC. The chain has TRBV4-1 and TRBJ2-7, with D possibly being TRBD1 (5 bases). V was trimmed by 1 base and J by 5 bases, leaving 15 bases between them. The CDR3 loop spans 15 amino acids. CDR1 is MGHRA, CDR2 YSYEKL, per germline.

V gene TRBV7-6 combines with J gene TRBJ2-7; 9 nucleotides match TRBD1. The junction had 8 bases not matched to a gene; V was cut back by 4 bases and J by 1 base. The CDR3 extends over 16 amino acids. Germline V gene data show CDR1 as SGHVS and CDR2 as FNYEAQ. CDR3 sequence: CASSSGQGKISYEQYF. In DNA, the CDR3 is TGTGCCAGCAGCTCGGGACAGGGAAAGATATCCTACGAGCAGTACTTC.